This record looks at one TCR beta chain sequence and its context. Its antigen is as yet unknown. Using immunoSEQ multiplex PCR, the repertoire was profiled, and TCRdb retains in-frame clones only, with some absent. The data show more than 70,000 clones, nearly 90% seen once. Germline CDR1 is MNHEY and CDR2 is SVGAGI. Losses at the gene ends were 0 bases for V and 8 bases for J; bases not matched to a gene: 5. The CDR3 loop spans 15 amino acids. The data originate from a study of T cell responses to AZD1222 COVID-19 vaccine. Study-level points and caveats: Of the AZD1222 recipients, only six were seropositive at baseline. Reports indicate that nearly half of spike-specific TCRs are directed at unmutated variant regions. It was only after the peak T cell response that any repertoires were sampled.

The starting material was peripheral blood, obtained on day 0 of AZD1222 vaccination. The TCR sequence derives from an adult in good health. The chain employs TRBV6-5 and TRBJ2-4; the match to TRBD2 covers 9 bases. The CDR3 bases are TGTGCCAGCAGTTACTCGGTGGCGGGAGGGGACATTCAGTACTTC. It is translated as CASSYSVAGGDIQYF.